These 28 T cell receptor beta chains were all obtained from the same sample, sequenced in a study of blood T cells in healthy people across ages. A J-beta primer mix and a sample-barcoded 5' primer were used in a second PCR of roughly 6 to 12 cycles. Each CDR3 protein gets one entry after TCRdb re-called the 5' RACE reads with MiXCR. The profile shows 800,000 to 950,000 distinct CDR3 sequences, about 29% of them singletons. These same records also appear under a second study, on T cells of mothers and their children.

What was sequenced was blood. All receptors derive from a woman between 40 and 55 years old in good health.

This clonotype was recorded at least ten times. This chain links TRBV9 with TRBJ2-5, with D unclear. Germline V lookup: CDR1 SGDLS, CDR2 YYNGEE. V lost 4 bases to trimming and J lost 1 base, with 11 bases between them. The CDR3 is made up of 14 amino acids. The CDR3 sequence is CASSYNSLQETQYF. The CDR3 bases are TGTGCCAGCAGCTACAACTCTCTCCAAGAGACCCAGTACTTC.

The chain couples TRBV11-2 to TRBJ1-2; 9 bases align to TRBD1. CDR3 length: 14 amino acids. The germline V gene has CDR1 SGHAT and CDR2 FQNNGV. The J segment lost 5 bases and the V segment lost 5 bases, leaving 6 bases of the junction unmatched. CDR3 DNA: TGTGCCAGCAGCCGTCAGACAGGGGGTTATGGCTACACCTTC. It yields the protein CASSRQTGGYGYTF.

The J gene is TRBJ1-1, the V gene TRBV20-1, with D possibly matching TRBD1 (6 bases). Trimming pared 0 bases from V and 3 bases from J, leaving 8 bases between. This CDR3 is built from 13 residues. Germline V lookup: CDR1 DFQATT, CDR2 SNEGSKA (reference sequence). The CDR3 coding sequence is TGCAGTGCTAGAGAAGGGGGGCACACTGAAGCTTTCTTT. Translated: CSAREGGHTEAFF.

This clonotype was seen only once. The rearrangement links TRBV28 to TRBJ1-1; D not certain. Germline V gene data show CDR1 as MDHEN and CDR2 as SYDVKM. The V and J ends lost 7 bases and 11 bases respectively, with 17 bases between them. This CDR3 contains 12 residues. The CDR3 region is CASNTLGRGAFF. The CDR3, as DNA: TGTGCCAGCAATACCCTGGGGAGAGGGGCTTTCTTT.

As regards this clonotype: A much larger clonotype is one base distant, so this may be a read error. This chain joins TRBV7-3 and TRBJ2-3; D not resolved. The CDR3 consists of 14 residues. CDR1 and CDR2 (germline): SGHTA, FQGTGA. V shed 3 bases and J shed 2 bases, with 9 bases lying between them. The CDR3 region is CASSFRSPTDTQYF. The CDR3 nucleotides read TGTGCCAGCAGCTTCCGGTCCCCCACAGATACGCAGTATTTT.

The table lists this clonotype with a few counts. This chain uses TRBV7-2 with TRBJ2-4; weak D call: TRBD2 (7 bases). V gave up 1 base and J gave up 8 bases, with 18 bases separating them. CDR3 length: 16 amino acids. Germline V lookup: CDR1 SGHTA, CDR2 FQGNSA. The CDR3 sequence is CASSLEGGLGKYIQYF. In nucleotides, the CDR3 is TGTGCCAGCAGCTTAGAGGGGGGGCTCGGGAAGTACATTCAGTACTTC.

The DNA of the CDR3 is TGTGCCATCAGTGTGCGAGAGAACCAAGAGACCCAGTACTTC. Translation gives CAISVRENQETQYF. The chain uses TRBV10-3 and TRBJ2-5; no firm D call. V gave up 4 bases and J gave up 0 bases, with 9 bases separating them. Germline V gene data show CDR1 as ENHRY and CDR2 as SYGVKD. The CDR3 covers 14 residues.

The V gene is TRBV7-2, the J gene TRBJ2-7; D possibly corresponds to TRBD2 (5 bases). Germline-derived CDR1 and CDR2 are SGHTA and FQGNSA. The CDR3 is 15 amino acids. The V gene lost 1 base and the J gene lost 3 bases, with 13 bases spanning the gap. CDR3 sequence: CASSLDDAGYYEQYF. CDR3 nucleotides: TGTGCCAGCAGCTTAGACGACGCGGGCTACTACGAGCAGTACTTC. Variable domain in full (rest from reference TRBV7-2 and TRBJ2-7): GAGVSQSPSNKVTEKGKDVELRCDPISGHTALYWYRQSLGQGLEFLIYFQGNSAPDKSGLPSDRFSAERTGGSVSTLTIQRTQQEDSAVYLCASSLDDAGYYEQYFGPGTRLTVT.

This clonotype was detected once. This sequence joins TRBV11-2 and TRBJ1-1; D unclear. V shed 5 bases and J shed 4 bases, with 11 bases lying between them. Germline CDR1 reads SGHAT; CDR2 reads FQNNGV. CDR3 size: 13 residues. CDR3 bases: TGTGCCAGCAGCGAGGTCTCCGGCACTGAAGCTTTCTTT. This encodes CASSEVSGTEAFF.

The gene calls are TRBV20-1 and TRBJ2-3; maybe TRBD1 (6 bases). CDR3 length equals 14 residues. Trimming removed 3 bases at V and 1 base at J, with 11 bases between. Germline V gene lookup returns CDR1 DFQATT and CDR2 SNEGSKA (reference sequence). The CDR3 protein is CSARVQGGTDTQYF. Written as DNA, the CDR3 is TGCAGTGCTAGGGTACAGGGAGGCACAGATACGCAGTATTTT.

This clonotype was observed a handful of times. V usage is TRBV27 and J usage is TRBJ1-4, with D possibly being TRBD1 (6 bases). Trimming stripped 2 bases from V and 8 bases from J, with 15 bases between. The germline gives CDR1 MNHEY, CDR2 SMNVEV (reference sequence). This CDR3 is built from 15 residues. CDR3 coding DNA: TGTGCCAGCAGTTTACGGATGGGGGCGCGAGAAAAACTGTTTTTT. It is translated as CASSLRMGAREKLFF. Combining the CDR3 with reference TRBV27 and TRBJ1-4 gives the whole variable domain EAQVTQNPRYLITVTGKKLTVTCSQNMNHEYMSWYRQDPGLGLRQIYYSMNVEVTDKGDVPEGYKVSRKEKRNFPLILESPSPNQTSLYFCASSLRMGAREKLFFGSGTQLSVL.

This clonotype came up many times. The chain joins TRBV12-3 or TRBV12-4 to TRBJ2-7; D is unresolved. The CDR3 has 16 residues. The V end was cut by 7 bases, the J end by 2 bases, with 21 bases between. The CDR3 sequence is CASILPHPEATYEQYF. For the CDR3, the DNA is TGTGCCAGCATCCTCCCACACCCCGAGGCTACCTACGAGCAGTACTTC.

The CDR3 DNA reads TGCGCCAGCAGCTTGGCCGGGGACAGGGGCTACGAGCAGTACTTC. Amino acids: CASSLAGDRGYEQYF. The V and J genes are TRBV5-1 and TRBJ2-7; the match to TRBD1 covers 10 bases. The germline V gene encodes CDR1 SGHRS and CDR2 YFSETQ. CDR3 length: 15 amino acids. V lost 0 bases and J lost 3; bases outside the gene matches: 3.

The table lists this clonotype with a few counts. This rearrangement joins TRBV12-3 or TRBV12-4 to TRBJ2-5, with D maybe TRBD1 (6 bases). Deletions cut 2 bases from V and 5 bases from J, with 15 bases between. This CDR3 is 15 amino acids long. CDR3 sequence reads: CASSLTDRRWETQYF. CDR3 bases: TGTGCCAGCAGTTTAACTGACAGGAGGTGGGAGACCCAGTACTTC.

Regarding this clonotype: Just one base apart from a much larger clone, this may be a read error. The chain recombines TRBV12-3 or TRBV12-4 with TRBJ2-1, with a weak D call TRBD2 (5 bases). The CDR3 loop spans 13 amino acids. V was cut by 5 bases and J by 10 bases, with 15 bases left in between. DNA of the CDR3: TGTGCCAGCAGTGGGTGGACTCACTACGAGCAGTTCTTC. It specifies CASSGWTHYEQFF.

This clonotype was counted ten times or more. The V and J genes are TRBV29-1 and TRBJ2-7; TRBD1 agrees at 7 bases. The CDR3 extends over 16 amino acids. Germline assignment: CDR1 SQVTM and CDR2 ANQGSEA. The V segment lost 0 bases and the J segment 4 bases; nucleotides outside the gene matches: 12. CDR3 residues: CSVEDWSRTGEYEQYF. DNA for the CDR3: TGCAGCGTTGAAGATTGGAGTAGAACAGGGGAATACGAGCAGTACTTC.

This clonotype was found a few times. The chain employs TRBV20-1 and TRBJ1-2; 7 nucleotides align to TRBD1. The V and J ends lost 3 bases and 2 bases, in that order; junction bases with no gene match: 3. CDR3 length equals 13 residues. CDR1 DFQATT and CDR2 SNEGSKA come from the germline V gene (reference sequence). Here the CDR3 reads CSASTRGNYGYTF. In nucleotides, the CDR3 is TGCAGTGCTAGCACCAGGGGGAACTATGGCTACACCTTC.

Only a few counts were recorded for this clonotype. The V gene is TRBV9, the J gene TRBJ2-5; 9 bases map to TRBD2. Unmatched junction bases numbered 13, after V lost 0 bases and J lost 1 base. The V gene's germline CDR1 is SGDLS and CDR2 YYNGEE. The CDR3 has 19 amino acids. CDR3 amino acids: CASSVGSGGTTSTQETQYF. DNA of the CDR3: TGTGCCAGCAGCGTAGGGAGCGGGGGGACGACAAGTACCCAAGAGACCCAGTACTTC.

This clonotype came up a few times. The rearrangement joins TRBV5-1 to TRBJ1-1; D call uncertain. The germline V gene encodes CDR1 SGHRS and CDR2 YFSETQ. CDR3 length: 14 amino acids. Between the trimmed V and J ends, which lost 0 bases and 6 bases, there was a span of 12 bases. For the CDR3, the DNA is TGCGCCAGCAGCTTGGAATCGGGAAGAGCTGAAGCTTTCTTT. Protein product: CASSLESGRAEAFF.

Only a few counts were recorded for this clonotype. V is TRBV12-3 or TRBV12-4 and J is TRBJ1-5, with a possible D match to TRBD1 (6 bases). The CDR3 has 14 amino acids. V shed 6 bases and J shed 8 bases, with 17 bases lying between them. The CDR3, as DNA: TGTGCCAGCAGCCCCAGGGGCCCTCTTGAGCCCCAGCATTTT. Amino acid sequence: CASSPRGPLEPQHF.

V usage is TRBV7-8 and J usage is TRBJ1-5; no firm D call. This CDR3 contains 15 residues. Germline V gives CDR1 SGHVS, CDR2 FQNEAQ. The ends were cut back, 6 bases at V and 3 bases at J, with 15 bases in the middle. The DNA for the CDR3 is TGTGCCAGCAGTAACAGACGGAACCTCAATCAGCCCCAGCATTTT. As protein: CASSNRRNLNQPQHF.

This clonotype was observed at least ten times. The chain has TRBV27 and TRBJ2-7, with 9 bases identical to TRBD1. With 1 base clipped from V and 2 bases from J, the junction kept 3 bases outside the gene matches. The CDR3 contains 15 residues. Germline CDR1 MNHEY, CDR2 SMNVEV (reference sequence). This CDR3 is CASSLWDRVAYEQYF. Here the CDR3 DNA reads TGTGCCAGCAGTTTATGGGACAGGGTCGCCTACGAGCAGTACTTC.

This clonotype was seen repeatedly, ten times or more. This chain uses TRBV20-1 with TRBJ2-7, with 8 bases that match TRBD1. V shed 6 bases and J 3 bases; nucleotides not matched to a gene: 7. The CDR3 has 13 amino acids. From germline, CDR1 is DFQATT and CDR2 SNEGSKA (reference sequence). CDR3 region: CSATGTGFYEQYF. The CDR3 DNA is TGCAGTGCGACCGGGACAGGCTTCTACGAGCAGTACTTC.

This clonotype was observed many times. The V and J genes are TRBV10-3 and TRBJ1-2; 11 bases match TRBD1. V dropped 0 bases and J dropped 5; count of bases not matched to a gene: 5. This CDR3 has 16 residues. Germline CDR1 and CDR2: ENHRY and SYGVKD. The CDR3 nucleotides are TGTGCCATCAGTGAGTCGTCCGGGACAGGGGGTTATGGCTACACCTTC. Residues: CAISESSGTGGYGYTF.

The chain employs TRBV20-1 and TRBJ2-3; TRBD1 aligns across 8 bases. CDR1 DFQATT and CDR2 SNEGSKA come from the germline V gene (reference sequence). The CDR3 has 12 amino acids. The DNA for the CDR3 is TGCAGGGCGGTCGACAGGGGTGATACGCAGTATTTT. Its protein is CRAVDRGDTQYF.

In its sample, this clonotype was seen many times. The chain carries TRBV7-2 and TRBJ1-2; D is possibly TRBD1 (6 bases). The CDR3 totals 15 residues. Trimming cost V 5 bases and J 0 bases, with 13 bases left between them. Germline V gene sequence: CDR1 SGHTA, CDR2 FQGNSA. Here the CDR3 DNA reads TGTGCCAGCAGCCGGGGGCGGTCCGCTAACTATGGCTACACCTTC. It encodes CASSRGRSANYGYTF.

This clonotype was detected only a few times. This sequence joins TRBV30 and TRBJ1-2, with D maybe TRBD1 (6 bases). The germline V gene encodes CDR1 GTSNPN and CDR2 SVGIG (reference sequence). This CDR3 has 12 residues. V gave up 1 base and J gave up 7 bases, with 10 bases separating them. The CDR3 DNA follows: TGTGCCTGGAGTGGGACAGCCGGTGGCTACACCTTC. Translation: CAWSGTAGGYTF.

Turning to this clonotype: The junction and the germline gene differ at one end; a read error may be behind it. The chain uses TRBV6-2 or TRBV6-3 and TRBJ1-1; tentatively, D is TRBD1 (6 bases). The germline V gene encodes CDR1 MNHEY and CDR2 SVGEGT. The CDR3 totals 14 residues. CDR3 sequence reads: CASSDDRPNTEAFF. CDR3 DNA sequence: TGTGCCAGCAGTGACGACAGGCCGAACACTGAGGCTTTCTTT.